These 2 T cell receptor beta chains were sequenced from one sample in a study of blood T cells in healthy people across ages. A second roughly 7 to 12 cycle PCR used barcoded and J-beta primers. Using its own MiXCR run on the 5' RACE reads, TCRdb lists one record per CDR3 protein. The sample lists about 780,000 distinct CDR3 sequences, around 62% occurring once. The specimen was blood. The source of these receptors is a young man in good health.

For the CDR3, the DNA is TGTGCCAGCAGCAGCGACAGGCGAGGAGGCTACACCTTC. Translated, it gives CASSSDRRGGYTF. The chain combines TRBV6-5 with TRBJ1-2, with a weak D call TRBD1 (6 bases). Trimming stripped 6 bases from V and 8 bases from J, with 16 bases between. This CDR3 is 13 amino acids long. Per germline, CDR1 MNHEY and CDR2 SVGAGI.

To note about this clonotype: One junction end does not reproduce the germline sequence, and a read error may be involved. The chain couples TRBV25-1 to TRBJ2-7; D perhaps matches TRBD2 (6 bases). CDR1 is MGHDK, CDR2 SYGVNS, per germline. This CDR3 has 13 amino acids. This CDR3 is CATREGGDYELYF. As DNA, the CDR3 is TGTGCCACCAGAGAGGGAGGTGACTACGAGCTGTACTTC.